This TCR beta chain was sequenced for a study of cytomegalovirus exposure and HLA in healthy donors. Study-wide findings and caveats: Accounts indicate the classifier identified cytomegalovirus status with strong specificity and sensitivity. Indistinguishable V segments such as TRBV6-2 and TRBV6-3 were excluded. In a later analysis, the majority of CMV-associated beta chains seemingly showed HLA restriction.

The PCR contained 60 Vbeta and 13 Jbeta primers. Generated by immunoSEQ multiplex PCR, the TCRdb table keeps only in-frame clones and is missing some. This sample has roughly 170,000 clones; roughly 80% occur once, and the top ten carry under 1.1%. Regarding donors, all were healthy bone marrow donors. The CDR3 consists of 13 residues. Germline V CDR1 and CDR2: KGHSH, LQKENI. Trimming pared 2 bases from V and 5 bases from J, leaving 10 bases between. Notes on this clone: What it recognizes is unknown.

The clonotype comes from a man between 25 and 39 years old in good health and CMV-seronegative. Specimen: PBMCs. The V and J genes are TRBV18 and TRBJ2-7, with D perhaps matching TRBD1 (6 bases). CDR3 residues: CASSPTGQNEQYF. The CDR3 bases are TGTGCCAGCTCACCAACAGGACAGAACGAGCAGTACTTC.